This T cell receptor (beta chain) emerged from a study of blood T cells in healthy people across ages. Whole-study results and caveats: Samples with more naive T cells showed higher observed beta diversity.

The ends were cut back, 11 bases at V and 5 bases at J, with 10 bases in the middle. The CDR3 totals 11 residues. Germline values: CDR1 SGHTA, CDR2 FQGNSA. With a J-beta primer mix and a sample-barcoded 5' primer, a second PCR ran 7 to 11 cycles. MiXCR, run by TCRdb on the 5' RACE reads, gives a single entry per CDR3 protein. This sample has some 1.7 million distinct CDR3 sequences, with about 28% found just once. Caucasian, healthy and from Russia, the donors were aged between about 6 and 90. Extraction yielded at least 6 micrograms of total RNA per sample. This clonotype was seen only once. No antigen is known for it.

The source material was blood. V is TRBV7-2 and J is TRBJ2-1; the D is unclear. The TCR sequence derives from a woman between 25 and 40 years old in good health. This CDR3 reads CARIGHNEQFF. CDR3 sequence (DNA): TGTGCCCGCATTGGGCACAATGAGCAGTTCTTC.